Listed here is a single TCR beta chain. The source of the sample is a study of beta chain features in type 1 diabetes. Background on the study: Cell yields, age and gender were similar between patients and healthy donors. Analysis included around 110,000,000 sorted cells drawn from all samples.

This CDR3 is built from 15 residues. Per germline, CDR1 SGHTA and CDR2 FQGNSA. V shed 5 bases, J shed 0 bases, and the junction held 5 bases outside the gene matches. The entirety of the isolated RNA underwent reverse transcription, so expressed TCRB transcripts were sequenced. The read count averaged approximately 3.3 million across naive, central memory and regulatory T cell samples. Here immunoSEQ multiplex PCR was the method, and the copy in TCRdb shows in-frame clones only, minus some. The table includes more than 20,000 clones, 60% to 80% detected once. The specimen was Tregs from blood. The sequence came from a woman in her thirties or forties in good health. The chain employs TRBV7-2 and TRBJ1-2; 8 bases agree with TRBD1. This CDR3 reads CASSDRTGTNYGYTF. CDR3 DNA: TGTGCCAGCAGCGATCGGACAGGGACTAACTATGGCTACACCTTC.